One sample yielded the 17 T cell receptor beta chains listed below, sequenced in a study of control samples from healthy donors and cancer patients. The protocol was immunoSEQ multiplex PCR, while the TCRdb copy is restricted to in-frame clones and leaves out a portion. The table records roughly 130,000 clones, just under 95% of them present only once. The specimen was blood. The receptors derive from a young man in good health.

The chain carries TRBV6-5 and TRBJ1-1; no firm D call. V was pared by 6 bases and J by 0 bases, with 11 bases between. Germline assignment: CDR1 MNHEY and CDR2 SVGAGI. The CDR3 covers 14 residues. The CDR3 sequence is CASSLGPVNTEAFF. As DNA, the CDR3 is TGTGCCAGCAGCCTAGGTCCGGTGAACACTGAAGCTTTCTTT.

The chain carries TRBV14 and TRBJ1-2; 11 nucleotides line up with TRBD1. The CDR3 has 14 amino acids. Germline assignment: CDR1 SGHDN and CDR2 FVKESK. V gave up 1 base and J gave up 5 bases; unmatched junction bases: 0. The CDR3: CASSQGDRGYGYTF. CDR3 DNA sequence: TGTGCCAGCAGCCAAGGGGACAGGGGGTATGGCTACACCTTC.

This clone was counted a single time. J is TRBJ2-7 and V is TRBV18, with D maybe TRBD1 (6 bases). The CDR3 sequence is 14 residues long. V gave up 4 bases and J gave up 6 bases, with 16 bases separating them. Germline CDR1 is KGHSH and CDR2 is LQKENI. CDR3 in DNA: TGTGCCAGCTCACTACAAACCAGGGGCCGCGAGCAGTACTTC. Its translation is CASSLQTRGREQYF.

The V call is TRBV7-6, the J call TRBJ2-1, with a weak D call TRBD2 (5 bases). There are 17 residues in the CDR3. V was cut by 2 bases and J by 8 bases, with 22 bases left in between. The germline V gene has CDR1 SGHVS and CDR2 FNYEAQ. The CDR3 DNA sequence: TGTGCCAGCAGCTTACTTAAAGCGGTACCCCTCAGTGATGAGCAGTTCTTC. This codes for CASSLLKAVPLSDEQFF.

This chain links TRBV7-2 with TRBJ1-6; a weak D match, TRBD1 (5 bases). Germline CDR1 and CDR2: SGHTA and FQGNSA. The CDR3 has 13 amino acids. V was shortened by 5 bases and J by 6 bases, with 8 bases between the two germline ends. CDR3 protein: CASSPGLNSPLHF. DNA for the CDR3: TGTGCCAGCAGCCCGGGGCTTAATTCACCCCTCCACTTT.

The V call is TRBV9, the J call TRBJ1-2; maybe TRBD1 (6 bases). V dropped 3 bases and J dropped 3 bases, with 12 bases sitting between them. CDR3 length equals 14 residues. Germline lookup yields CDR1 SGDLS and CDR2 YYNGEE. The CDR3 nucleotides read TGTGCCAGCAGCGCTACAGGGTCGGACTATGGCTACACCTTC. Amino acids: CASSATGSDYGYTF.

The chain joins TRBV4-3 to TRBJ1-6, with D possibly TRBD1 on 6 matching bases. CDR3 size: 15 residues. From germline, CDR1 is LGHNA and CDR2 YSLEER. The V and J ends lost 2 bases and 4 bases respectively, with 9 bases between them. DNA of the CDR3: TGCGCCAGCAGCCAATTAGGACAGTATAATTCACCCCTCCACTTT. The encoded protein is CASSQLGQYNSPLHF.

This chain links TRBV27 with TRBJ2-7; D not certain. With 3 bases removed from V and 2 bases from J, the gap between germline ends came to 8 bases. The CDR3 covers 13 residues. Germline values: CDR1 MNHEY, CDR2 SMNVEV (reference sequence). The CDR3 nucleotides read TGTGCCAGCAGTTTTGGCAGGCCCTACGAGCAGTACTTC. This gives the protein CASSFGRPYEQYF.

The V gene is TRBV4-1, the J gene TRBJ1-1; D uncertain. V was cut by 4 bases and J by 7 bases, with 10 bases left in between. Germline assignment: CDR1 MGHRA and CDR2 YSYEKL. The CDR3 totals 12 residues. The CDR3 reads CASSRPGSEAFF. CDR3 nucleotides: TGCGCCAGCAGCCGCCCCGGGAGTGAAGCTTTCTTT.

V is TRBV6-6 and J is TRBJ1-4, with D perhaps matching TRBD1 (6 bases). Germline loops: CDR1 MNHNY, CDR2 SVGAGI (reference sequence). Trimming left V 7 bases short and J 4 bases short, with 13 bases between. CDR3 size: 14 residues. CDR3: CASNRGDRNEKLFF. The CDR3 DNA follows: TGTGCCAGCAATAGGGGGGACCGTAATGAAAAACTGTTTTTT.

This chain links TRBV10-3 with TRBJ2-1; 8 bases are a match to TRBD2. V lost 10 bases to trimming and J lost 8 bases; unmatched junction nucleotides: 10. CDR1 ENHRY and CDR2 SYGVKD come from the germline V gene. The CDR3 sequence is 13 residues long. The CDR3 coding sequence is TGTGCCACCTATGGACTAGCTTCCCATGAGCAGTTCTTC. It is translated as CATYGLASHEQFF.

V usage is TRBV11-2 and J usage is TRBJ2-7; D remains unclear. CDR1 is SGHAT and CDR2 is FQNNGV in the germline V gene. This CDR3 is built from 14 residues. Trimming shortened V by 2 bases and J by 6 bases, and 14 bases separated the two germline ends. This CDR3 is CASSLRPDRVEQYF. DNA of the CDR3: TGTGCCAGCAGCTTAAGACCGGATCGGGTCGAGCAGTACTTC.

The rearrangement joins TRBV27 to TRBJ2-3; D is possibly TRBD1 (8 bases). Trimming removed 5 bases at V and 3 bases at J, with 18 bases between. This CDR3 has 16 residues. Germline CDR1 MNHEY, CDR2 SMNVEV (reference sequence). The CDR3 here is CASSITGGGRTDTQYF. Written as DNA, the CDR3 is TGTGCCAGCAGTATTACAGGGGGGGGGCGGACAGATACGCAGTATTTT.

This chain links TRBV7-8 with TRBJ1-1; TRBD1 aligns across 7 bases. This CDR3 is 13 amino acids long. V shed 6 bases and J 5 bases; nucleotides not matched to a gene: 6. Germline values: CDR1 SGHVS, CDR2 FQNEAQ. DNA of the CDR3: TGTGCCAGCAGAAGGGGGCTAAAAACTGAAGCTTTCTTT. Translated: CASRRGLKTEAFF.

V and J are TRBV9 and TRBJ2-7; D is unresolved. Between the trimmed V and J ends, which lost 2 bases and 0 bases, there was a span of 12 bases. CDR3 length: 15 amino acids. Germline V lookup: CDR1 SGDLS, CDR2 YYNGEE. The CDR3 DNA sequence: TGTGCCAGCAGCGTTAATTCCCATGCCTCCTACGAGCAGTACTTC. This gives the protein CASSVNSHASYEQYF.

The rearrangement joins TRBV19 to TRBJ2-1; 7 nucleotides match TRBD2. CDR3 length equals 14 residues. From germline, CDR1 is LNHDA and CDR2 SQIVND (reference sequence). V trimming: 5 bases; J trimming: 3 bases; junction bases outside the gene matches: 4. Here the CDR3 DNA reads TGTGCCAGTAGTCTAGCGGCATACTACAATGAGCAGTTCTTC. It codes for CASSLAAYYNEQFF.

The rearrangement uses TRBV4-2 and TRBJ2-1; D is uncertain. CDR3 size: 16 residues. V shed 0 bases and J shed 4 bases, with 13 bases lying between them. Germline CDR1 LGHNA, CDR2 YNFKEQ. CDR3 region: CASSQEWLTDYNEQFF. CDR3 bases: TGTGCCAGCAGCCAAGAATGGCTGACTGATTACAATGAGCAGTTCTTC.